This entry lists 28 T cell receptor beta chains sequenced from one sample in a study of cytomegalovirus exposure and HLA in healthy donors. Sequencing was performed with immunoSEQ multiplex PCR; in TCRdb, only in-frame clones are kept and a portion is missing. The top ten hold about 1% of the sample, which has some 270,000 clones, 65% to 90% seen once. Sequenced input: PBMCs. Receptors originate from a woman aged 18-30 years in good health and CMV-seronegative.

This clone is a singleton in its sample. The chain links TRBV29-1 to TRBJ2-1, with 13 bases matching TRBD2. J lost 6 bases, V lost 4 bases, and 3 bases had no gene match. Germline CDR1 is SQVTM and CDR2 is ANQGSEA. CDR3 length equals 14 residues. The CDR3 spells CSVGLAGGPNEQFF. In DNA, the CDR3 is TGCAGCGTTGGACTAGCGGGGGGTCCCAATGAGCAGTTCTTC.

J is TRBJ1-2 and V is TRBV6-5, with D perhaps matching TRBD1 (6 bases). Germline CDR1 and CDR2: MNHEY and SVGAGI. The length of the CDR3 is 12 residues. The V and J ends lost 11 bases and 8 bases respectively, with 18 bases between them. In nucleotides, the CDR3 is TGTGCCGTCGGGGGGCTAAGCTTGGGCTACACCTTC. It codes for CAVGGLSLGYTF.

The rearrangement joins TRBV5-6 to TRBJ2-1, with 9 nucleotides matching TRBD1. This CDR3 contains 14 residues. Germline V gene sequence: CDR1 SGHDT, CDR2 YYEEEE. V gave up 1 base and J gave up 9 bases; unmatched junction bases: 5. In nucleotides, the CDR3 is TGTGCCAGCAGCTTGCCTACAGGGGGCCGTGAGCAGTTCTTC. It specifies CASSLPTGGREQFF.

CDR3 nucleotide sequence: TGTGCCAGCAGCTATCAAAATCAGCCCCAGCATTTT. Translation: CASSYQNQPQHF. The V call is TRBV2, the J call TRBJ1-5; D call uncertain. Trimming left V 6 bases short and J 4 bases short, with 7 bases between. Germline V gene data show CDR1 as SNHLY and CDR2 as FYNNEI. The CDR3 totals 12 residues. Using reference TRBV2 and TRBJ1-5 for the parts outside the CDR3, the full variable domain is EPEVTQTPSHQVTQMGQEVILRCVPISNHLYFYWYRQILGQKVEFLVSFYNNEISEKSEIFDDQFSVERPDGSNFTLKIRSTKLEDSAMYFCASSYQNQPQHFGDGTRLSIL.

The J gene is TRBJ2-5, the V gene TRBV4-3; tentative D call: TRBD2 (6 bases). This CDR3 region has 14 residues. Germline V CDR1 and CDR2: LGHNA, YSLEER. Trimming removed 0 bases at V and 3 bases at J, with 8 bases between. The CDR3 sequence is CASSQEGTEETQYF. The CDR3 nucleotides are TGCGCCAGCAGCCAAGAGGGGACTGAAGAGACCCAGTACTTC.

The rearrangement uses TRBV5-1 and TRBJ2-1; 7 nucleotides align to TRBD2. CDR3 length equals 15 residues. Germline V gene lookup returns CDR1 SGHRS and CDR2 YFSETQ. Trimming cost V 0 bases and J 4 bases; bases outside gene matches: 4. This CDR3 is CASSLGASGYNEQFF. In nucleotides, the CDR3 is TGCGCCAGCAGCTTGGGGGCTAGCGGTTACAATGAGCAGTTCTTC. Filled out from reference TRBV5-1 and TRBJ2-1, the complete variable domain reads KAGVTQTPRYLIKTRGQQVTLSCSPISGHRSVSWYQQTPGQGLQFLFEYFSETQRNKGNFPGRFSGRQFSNSRSEMNVSTLELGDSALYLCASSLGASGYNEQFFGPGTRLTVL.

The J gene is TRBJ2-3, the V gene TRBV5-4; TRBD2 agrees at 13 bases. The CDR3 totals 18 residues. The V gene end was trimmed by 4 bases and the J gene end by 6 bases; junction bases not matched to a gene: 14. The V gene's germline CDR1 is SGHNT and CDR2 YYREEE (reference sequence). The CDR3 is CASSALAGGANSVDTQYF. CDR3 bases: TGTGCCAGCAGCGCACTAGCGGGGGGGGCGAATTCGGTGGATACGCAGTATTTT.

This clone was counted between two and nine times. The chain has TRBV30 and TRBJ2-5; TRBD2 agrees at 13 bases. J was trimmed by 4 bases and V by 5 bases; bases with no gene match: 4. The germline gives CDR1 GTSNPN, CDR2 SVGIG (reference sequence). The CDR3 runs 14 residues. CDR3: CAWAWTSGRETQYF. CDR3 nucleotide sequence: TGTGCCTGGGCCTGGACTAGCGGGAGAGAGACCCAGTACTTC.

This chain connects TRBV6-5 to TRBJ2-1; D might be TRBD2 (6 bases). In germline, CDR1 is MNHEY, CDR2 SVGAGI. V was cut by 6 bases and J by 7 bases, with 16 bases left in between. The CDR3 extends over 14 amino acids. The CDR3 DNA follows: TGTGCCAGCAGAGACCCACTGACTAGTAATGAGCAGTTCTTC. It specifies CASRDPLTSNEQFF.

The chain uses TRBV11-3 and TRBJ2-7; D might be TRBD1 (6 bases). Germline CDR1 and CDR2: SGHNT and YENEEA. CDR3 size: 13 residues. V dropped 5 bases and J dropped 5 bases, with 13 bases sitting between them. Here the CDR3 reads CASSPPGVDEQYF. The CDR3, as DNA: TGTGCCAGCAGCCCACCAGGGGTGGACGAGCAGTACTTC.

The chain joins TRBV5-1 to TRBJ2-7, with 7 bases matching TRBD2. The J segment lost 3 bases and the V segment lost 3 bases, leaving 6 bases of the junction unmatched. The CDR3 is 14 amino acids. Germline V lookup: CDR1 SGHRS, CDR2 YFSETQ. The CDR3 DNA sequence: TGCGCCAGCAGCTCTTGGGGAGGGCTCTACGAGCAGTACTTC. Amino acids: CASSSWGGLYEQYF.

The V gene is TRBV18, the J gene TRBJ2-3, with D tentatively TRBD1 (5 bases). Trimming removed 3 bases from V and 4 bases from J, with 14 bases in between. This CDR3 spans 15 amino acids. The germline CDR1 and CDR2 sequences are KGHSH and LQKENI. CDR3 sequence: CASSPEGALPDTQYF. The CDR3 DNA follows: TGTGCCAGCTCACCGGAAGGGGCCCTACCAGATACGCAGTATTTT. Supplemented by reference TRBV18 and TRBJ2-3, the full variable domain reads NAGVMQNPRHLVRRRGQEARLRCSPMKGHSHVYWYRQLPEEGLKFMVYLQKENIIDESGMPKERFSAEFPKEGPSILRIQQVVRGDSAAYFCASSPEGALPDTQYFGPGTRLTVL.

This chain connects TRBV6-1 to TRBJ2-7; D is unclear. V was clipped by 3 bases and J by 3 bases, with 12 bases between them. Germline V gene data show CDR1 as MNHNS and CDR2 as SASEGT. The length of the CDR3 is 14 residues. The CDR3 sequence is CASSDRDWNYEQYF. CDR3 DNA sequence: TGTGCCAGCAGTGACCGCGACTGGAACTACGAGCAGTACTTC.

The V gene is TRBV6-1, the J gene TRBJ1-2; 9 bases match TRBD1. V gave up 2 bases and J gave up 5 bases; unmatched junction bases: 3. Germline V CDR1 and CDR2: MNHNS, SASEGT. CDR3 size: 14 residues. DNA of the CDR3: TGTGCCAGCAGTGAAAGCGGGACAGGGTATGGCTACACCTTC. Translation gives CASSESGTGYGYTF.

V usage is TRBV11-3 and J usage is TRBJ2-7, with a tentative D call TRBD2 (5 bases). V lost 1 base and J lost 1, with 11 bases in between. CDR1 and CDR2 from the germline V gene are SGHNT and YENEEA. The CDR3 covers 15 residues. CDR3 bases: TGTGCCAGCAGCTTAGGAAGAGGGCAATCCTACGAGCAGTACTTC. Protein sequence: CASSLGRGQSYEQYF.

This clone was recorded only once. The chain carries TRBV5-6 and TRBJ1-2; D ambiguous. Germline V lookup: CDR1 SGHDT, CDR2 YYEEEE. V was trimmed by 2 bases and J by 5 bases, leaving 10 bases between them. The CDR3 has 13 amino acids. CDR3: CASSLVQPYGYTF. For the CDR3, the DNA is TGTGCCAGCAGCTTAGTACAACCTTATGGCTACACCTTC.

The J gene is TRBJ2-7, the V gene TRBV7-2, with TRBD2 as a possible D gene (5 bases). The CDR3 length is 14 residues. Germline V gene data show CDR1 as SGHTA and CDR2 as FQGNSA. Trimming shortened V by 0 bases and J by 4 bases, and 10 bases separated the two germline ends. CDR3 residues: CASSLAVGDYEQYF. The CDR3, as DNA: TGTGCCAGCAGCTTAGCGGTCGGGGATTACGAGCAGTACTTC.

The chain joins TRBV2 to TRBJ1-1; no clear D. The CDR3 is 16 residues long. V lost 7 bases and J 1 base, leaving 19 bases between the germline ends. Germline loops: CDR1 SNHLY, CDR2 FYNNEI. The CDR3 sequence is CASTLRWRSSNTEAFF. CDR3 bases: TGTGCCAGCACCCTTCGCTGGCGGAGTTCGAACACTGAAGCTTTCTTT.

This chain's CDR3 is CASSLSLAVVETQYF. The CDR3 nucleotides read TGTGCCAGCAGCTTATCACTAGCAGTCGTCGAGACCCAGTACTTC. The genes are TRBV7-6 and TRBJ2-5, with D possibly TRBD2 on 6 matching bases. V was pared by 2 bases and J by 5 bases, with 15 bases between. From germline, CDR1 is SGHVS and CDR2 FNYEAQ. There are 15 residues in the CDR3.

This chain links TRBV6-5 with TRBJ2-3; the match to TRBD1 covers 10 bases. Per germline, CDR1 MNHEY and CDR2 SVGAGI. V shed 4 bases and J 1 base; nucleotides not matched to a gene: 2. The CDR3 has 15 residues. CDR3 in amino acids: CASSLTGGGTDTQYF. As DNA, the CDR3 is TGTGCCAGCAGTTTGACAGGGGGCGGCACAGATACGCAGTATTTT.

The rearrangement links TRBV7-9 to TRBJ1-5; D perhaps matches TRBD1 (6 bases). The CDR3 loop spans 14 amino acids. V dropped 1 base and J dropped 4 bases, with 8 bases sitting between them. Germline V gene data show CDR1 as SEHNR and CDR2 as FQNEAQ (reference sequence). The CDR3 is CASSLGDINQPQHF. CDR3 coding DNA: TGTGCCAGCAGCTTAGGGGACATAAATCAGCCCCAGCATTTT.

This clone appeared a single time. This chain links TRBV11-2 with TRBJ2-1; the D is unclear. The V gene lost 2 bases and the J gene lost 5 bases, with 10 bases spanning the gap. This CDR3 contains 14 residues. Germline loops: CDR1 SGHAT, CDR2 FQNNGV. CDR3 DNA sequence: TGTGCCAGCAGCTTACCTCCCGGTAACAATGAGCAGTTCTTC. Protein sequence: CASSLPPGNNEQFF. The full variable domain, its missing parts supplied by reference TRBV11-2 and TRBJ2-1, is EAGVAQSPRYKIIEKRQSVAFWCNPISGHATLYWYQQILGQGPKLLIQFQNNGVVDDSQLPKDRFSAERLKGVDSTLKIQPAKLEDSAVYLCASSLPPGNNEQFFGPGTRLTVL.

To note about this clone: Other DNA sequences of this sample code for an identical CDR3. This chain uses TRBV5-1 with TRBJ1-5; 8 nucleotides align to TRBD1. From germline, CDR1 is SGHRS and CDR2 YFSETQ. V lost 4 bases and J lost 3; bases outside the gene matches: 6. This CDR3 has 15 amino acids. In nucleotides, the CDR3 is TGCGCCAGCAGCCCTGGGACAGGACCCAATCAGCCCCAGCATTTT. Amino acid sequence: CASSPGTGPNQPQHF.

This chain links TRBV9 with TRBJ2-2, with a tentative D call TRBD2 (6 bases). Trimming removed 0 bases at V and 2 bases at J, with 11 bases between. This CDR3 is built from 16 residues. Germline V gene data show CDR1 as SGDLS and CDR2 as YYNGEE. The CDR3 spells CASSVGRTTNTGELFF. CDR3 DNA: TGTGCCAGCAGCGTAGGAAGGACTACCAACACCGGGGAGCTGTTTTTT.

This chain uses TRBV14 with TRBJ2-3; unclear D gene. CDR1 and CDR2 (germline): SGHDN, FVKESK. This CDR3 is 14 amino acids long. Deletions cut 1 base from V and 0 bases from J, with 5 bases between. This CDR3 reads CASSQVESTDTQYF. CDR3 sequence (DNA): TGTGCCAGCAGCCAAGTTGAGAGCACAGATACGCAGTATTTT.

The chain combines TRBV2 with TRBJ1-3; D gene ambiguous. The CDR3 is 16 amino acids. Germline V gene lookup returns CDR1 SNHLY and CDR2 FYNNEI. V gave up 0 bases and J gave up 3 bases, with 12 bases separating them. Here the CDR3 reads CASSEAGGLGGNTIYF. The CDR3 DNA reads TGTGCCAGCAGTGAAGCGGGAGGCCTGGGTGGAAACACCATATATTTT.

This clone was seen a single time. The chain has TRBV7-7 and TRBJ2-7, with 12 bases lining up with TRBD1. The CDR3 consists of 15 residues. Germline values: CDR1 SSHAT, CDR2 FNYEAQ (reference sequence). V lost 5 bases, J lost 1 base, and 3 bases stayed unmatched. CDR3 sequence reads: CASSPGQGASYEQYF. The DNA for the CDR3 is TGTGCCAGCAGCCCGGGACAGGGGGCGTCCTACGAGCAGTACTTC.

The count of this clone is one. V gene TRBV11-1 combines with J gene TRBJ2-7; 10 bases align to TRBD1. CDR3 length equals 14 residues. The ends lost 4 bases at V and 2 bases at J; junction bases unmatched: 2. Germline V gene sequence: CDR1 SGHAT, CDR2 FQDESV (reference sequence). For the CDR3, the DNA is TGTGCCAGCAGCTCCGGGACAGGGGCCTACGAGCAGTACTTC. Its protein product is CASSSGTGAYEQYF.